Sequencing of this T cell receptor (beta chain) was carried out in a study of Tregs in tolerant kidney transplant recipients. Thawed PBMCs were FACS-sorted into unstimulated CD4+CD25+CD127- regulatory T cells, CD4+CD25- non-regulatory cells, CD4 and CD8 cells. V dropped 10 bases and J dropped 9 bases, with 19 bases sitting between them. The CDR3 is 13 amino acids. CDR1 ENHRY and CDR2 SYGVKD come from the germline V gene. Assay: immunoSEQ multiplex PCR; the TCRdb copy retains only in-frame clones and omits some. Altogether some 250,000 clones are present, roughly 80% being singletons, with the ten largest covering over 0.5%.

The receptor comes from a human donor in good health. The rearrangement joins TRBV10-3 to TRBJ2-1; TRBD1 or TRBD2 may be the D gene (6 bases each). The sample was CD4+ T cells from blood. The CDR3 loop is CATLGAGTSEQFF. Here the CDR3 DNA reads TGTGCCACGCTGGGGGCGGGAACGAGTGAGCAGTTCTTC.